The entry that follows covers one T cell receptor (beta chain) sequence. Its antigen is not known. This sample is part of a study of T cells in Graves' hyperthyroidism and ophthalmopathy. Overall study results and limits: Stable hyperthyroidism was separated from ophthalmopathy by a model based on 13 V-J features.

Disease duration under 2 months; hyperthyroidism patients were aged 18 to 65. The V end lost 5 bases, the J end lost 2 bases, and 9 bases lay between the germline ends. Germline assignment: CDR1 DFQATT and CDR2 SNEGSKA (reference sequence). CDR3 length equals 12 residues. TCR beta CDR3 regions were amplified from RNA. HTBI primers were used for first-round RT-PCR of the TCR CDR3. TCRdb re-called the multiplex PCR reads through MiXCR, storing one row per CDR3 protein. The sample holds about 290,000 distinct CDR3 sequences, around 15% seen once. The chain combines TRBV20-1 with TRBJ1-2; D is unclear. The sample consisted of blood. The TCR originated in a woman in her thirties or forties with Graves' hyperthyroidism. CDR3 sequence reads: CSAAQTNYGYTF. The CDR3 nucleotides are TGCAGTGCTGCACAGACCAACTATGGCTACACCTTC.